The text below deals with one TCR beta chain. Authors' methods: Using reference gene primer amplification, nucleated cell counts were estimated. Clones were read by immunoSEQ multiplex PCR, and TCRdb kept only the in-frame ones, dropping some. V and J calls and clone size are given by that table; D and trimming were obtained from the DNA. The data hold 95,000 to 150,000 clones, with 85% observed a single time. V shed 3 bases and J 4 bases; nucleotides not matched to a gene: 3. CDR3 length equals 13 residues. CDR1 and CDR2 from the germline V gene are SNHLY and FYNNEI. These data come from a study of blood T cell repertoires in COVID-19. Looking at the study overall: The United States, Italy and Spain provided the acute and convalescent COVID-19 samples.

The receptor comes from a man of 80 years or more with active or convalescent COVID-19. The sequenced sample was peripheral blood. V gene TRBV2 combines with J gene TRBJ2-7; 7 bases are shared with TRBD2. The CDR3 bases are TGTGCCAGCAGTGATGGACTAGGGTACGAGCAGTACTTC. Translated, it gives CASSDGLGYEQYF.